This T cell receptor (beta chain) was recovered during a study of technical replicates of blood from a handful of donors. The germline CDR1 and CDR2 sequences are LNHNV and YYDKDF (reference sequence). This CDR3 is 14 amino acids long. The ends were cut back, 8 bases at V and 0 bases at J, with 12 bases in the middle. Using immunoSEQ multiplex PCR, the repertoire was profiled, and TCRdb retains in-frame clones only, with some absent. The sample holds around 63,000 clones; 80% to 95% are singletons and the top ten take 3.5% to 5%. The receptor was isolated from a human donor in good health. Some clones in this sample may be carry-over from other donors' samples. The J gene is TRBJ2-3, the V gene TRBV15; TRBD2 is a possible D gene (6 bases). Input material: PBMCs. In DNA form, the CDR3 reads TGTGCCACCTCCCGGGGGAGGAGCACAGATACGCAGTATTTT. Protein sequence: CATSRGRSTDTQYF.